A single T cell receptor beta chain is shown here with its context. What it recognizes is unknown. This entry comes from a study of cytomegalovirus exposure and HLA in healthy donors. Study at large: The use of the same platform for the roughly 110 validation repertoires and the approximately 670 first-cohort repertoires was reported by a later analysis. Study-level results: Later, an analysis found that TCR clusters from the first cohort tended to co-occur in the 90 to 150 validation repertoires. In vitro work confirmed that three CMV-associated chains recognize CMV antigens.

The repertoire was sequenced with immunoSEQ multiplex PCR; TCRdb's copy has only in-frame clones and lacks some. The sample contains about 250,000 clones, more than 85% of which appear only once. V lost 1 base to trimming and J lost 2 bases, with 9 bases between them. Germline V gene data show CDR1 as SGHRS and CDR2 as YFSETQ. The length of the CDR3 is 14 residues. The source is a man aged 18 to 30 in good health and CMV-seropositive. The chain employs TRBV5-1 and TRBJ1-1, with a possible D match to TRBD1 (6 bases). Specimen: PBMCs. The CDR3 loop is CASSLLGGNTEAFF. The CDR3 DNA reads as TGCGCCAGCAGCTTGTTAGGGGGAAACACTGAAGCTTTCTTT.